This TCR beta chain was identified during a study of glioma-infiltrating T cells after dendritic cell vaccination. Study background: Between about 2002 and 2013, patients got autologous tumor lysate-pulsed dendritic cell vaccines.

Trimming took 3 bases from V and 4 from J; bases not matched to a gene: 0. Germline CDR1 is SGHAT and CDR2 is FQNNGV. This CDR3 has 13 residues. Fresh-frozen tumor tissue and more than two years of survival data were available for all. Concerning this clone: Additional DNA sequences in this sample encode the identical CDR3.

Libraries were prepared by immunoSEQ multiplex PCR; TCRdb keeps only in-frame clonotypes and omits some of them. There are over 90,000 clones in the sample; about four fifths occur only once, and roughly 12% lies in the top ten. This clonotype was obtained from a human donor with glioblastoma. The chain recombines TRBV11-2 with TRBJ1-1; 9 bases map to TRBD1. Sample: blood, taken before dendritic cell vaccination. The CDR3 region has the DNA TGTGCCAGCAGCTTGGACAGGGGCACTGAAGCTTTCTTT. This gives the protein CASSLDRGTEAFF.